This T cell receptor (beta chain) derives from a study of blood T cell repertoires in COVID-19 (TCRdb year 2020). Background for the entire study: Collaborator samples came from the United States, Italy and Spain and covered acute and convalescent phases of COVID-19. A freely available public database, intended as a resource for researchers studying the immune response to SARS-CoV-2, is where the repertoires were released. Sample metadata almost always included a de-identified subject ID, COVID-19 status, age in years and sex. Deeply sampled blood TCRbeta repertoires from subjects exposed to, actively infected with, or recovered from COVID-19 were included in the dataset. The prospective study material was composed of cDNA or gDNA derived from T cells, B-cell-depleted T cells, or PBMCs. Where available, HLA class I and class II types were taken from metadata supplied by the sample provider and were not determined by assay-based typing. Samples came from the ongoing ImmuneRACE study (first 160 participants) plus 1,254 subjects from 6 global collaborators.

Whole blood was collected in K2EDTA tubes by collaborating institutions according to the institutions' own protocols. For TCRbeta analysis, collaborators shipped samples in one of three forms: frozen whole blood, isolated PBMCs, or DNA extracted from either of those sample types. Findings and caveats that apply to the study as a whole: How much clinical and demographic metadata was included differed by source and by participant, and the metadata was provided uncurated.

This clone was found once. The antigen it binds to is not known. Base qualities are not recorded, but no much larger clone differs from it by a single base. TCRbeta CDR3 regions were amplified from genomic DNA by means of the immunoSEQ Assay, a bias-controlled multiplex PCR. On the study's bioinformatics: Within the assay, amplification of reference gene primers was used to estimate how many nucleated cells each sample contained. Sequence reads were collapsed and filtered to measure the absolute abundance of every unique TCRbeta CDR3 rearrangement. Productive Simpson clonality was computed per sample as the square root of Simpson's diversity index over productive rearrangements. Not all clones reach the TCRdb copy of this immuneACCESS table, which keeps in-frame sequences only. Checked studies attribute under half of the gap to unresolved V genes and leave the rest unexplained. V, J and clone size are taken as reported in that table, and D and trimming were inferred from the DNA itself. The table for this sample lists 250,000 or so clones; more than 80% of them were counted only once. Roughly 5.5% of the sample goes to the ten largest clones.

Relative to germline, V is 5 bases shorter and J is 2 bases shorter, with 6 bases between their ends. The CDR3, from cysteine to phenylalanine, totals 12 residues. The CDR3 DNA has 36 bases and is translated from base 1. Material: peripheral blood. The receptor comes from a human donor in a cohort sampled during active COVID-19. The chain uses TRBV12-3 or TRBV12-4 and TRBJ1-1; the D gene is unclear. The nucleotides read TGTGCCAGCAGTCAGATAAACACTGAAGCTTTCTTT. The translation is CASSQINTEAFF.